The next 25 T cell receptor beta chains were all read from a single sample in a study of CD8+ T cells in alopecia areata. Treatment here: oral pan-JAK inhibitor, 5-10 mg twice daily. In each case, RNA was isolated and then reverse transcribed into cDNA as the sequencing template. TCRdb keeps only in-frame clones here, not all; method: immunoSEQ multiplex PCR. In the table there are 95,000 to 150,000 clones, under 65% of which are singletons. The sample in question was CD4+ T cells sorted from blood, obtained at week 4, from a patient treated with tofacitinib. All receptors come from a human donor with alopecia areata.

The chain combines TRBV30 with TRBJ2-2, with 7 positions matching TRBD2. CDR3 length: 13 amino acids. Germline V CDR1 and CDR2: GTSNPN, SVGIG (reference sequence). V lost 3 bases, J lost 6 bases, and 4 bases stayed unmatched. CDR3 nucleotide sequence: TGTGCCTGGAGGCGGGGGTGGGCCGGGGAGCTGTTTTTT. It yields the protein CAWRRGWAGELFF.

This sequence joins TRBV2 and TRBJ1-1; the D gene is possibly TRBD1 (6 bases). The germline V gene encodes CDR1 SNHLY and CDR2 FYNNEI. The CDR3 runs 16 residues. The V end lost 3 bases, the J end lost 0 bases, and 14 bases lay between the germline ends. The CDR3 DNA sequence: TGTGCCAGCAGTGAGTCAGGGGATGGGATGAACACTGAAGCTTTCTTT. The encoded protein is CASSESGDGMNTEAFF.

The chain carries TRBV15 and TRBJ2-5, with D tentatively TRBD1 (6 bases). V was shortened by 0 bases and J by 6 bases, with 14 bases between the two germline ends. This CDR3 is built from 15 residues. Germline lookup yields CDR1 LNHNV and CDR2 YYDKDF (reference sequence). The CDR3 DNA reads TGTGCCACCAGCAGAGATCAGGGGCTCCTGAAGACCCAGTACTTC. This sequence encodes CATSRDQGLLKTQYF.

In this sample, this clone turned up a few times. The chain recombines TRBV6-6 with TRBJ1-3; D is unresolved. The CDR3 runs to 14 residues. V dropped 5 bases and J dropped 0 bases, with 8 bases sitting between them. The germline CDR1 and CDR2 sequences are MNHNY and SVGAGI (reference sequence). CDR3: CASSAGSSGNTIYF. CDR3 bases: TGTGCCAGCAGTGCAGGCAGCTCTGGAAACACCATATATTTT.

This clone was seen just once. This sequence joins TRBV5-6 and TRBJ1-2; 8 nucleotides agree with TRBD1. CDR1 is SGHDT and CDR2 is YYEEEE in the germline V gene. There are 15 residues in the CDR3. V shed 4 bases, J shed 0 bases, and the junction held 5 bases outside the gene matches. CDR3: CASSPRTGPNYGYTF. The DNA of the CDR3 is TGTGCCAGCAGCCCCCGGACAGGGCCTAACTATGGCTACACCTTC.

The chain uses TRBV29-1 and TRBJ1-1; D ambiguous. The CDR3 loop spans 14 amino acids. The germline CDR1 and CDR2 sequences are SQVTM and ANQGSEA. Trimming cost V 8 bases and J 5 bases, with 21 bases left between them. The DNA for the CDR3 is TGCAGCTACATTGACGAGTACTTGGGGACTGAAGCTTTCTTT. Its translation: CSYIDEYLGTEAFF.

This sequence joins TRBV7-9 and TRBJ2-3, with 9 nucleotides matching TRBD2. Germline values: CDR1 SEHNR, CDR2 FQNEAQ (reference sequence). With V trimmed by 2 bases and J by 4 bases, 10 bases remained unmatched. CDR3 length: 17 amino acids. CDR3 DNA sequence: TGTGCCAGCAGCTTACCCCCAGCGGGGGGTAGGGCAGATACGCAGTATTTT. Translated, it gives CASSLPPAGGRADTQYF.

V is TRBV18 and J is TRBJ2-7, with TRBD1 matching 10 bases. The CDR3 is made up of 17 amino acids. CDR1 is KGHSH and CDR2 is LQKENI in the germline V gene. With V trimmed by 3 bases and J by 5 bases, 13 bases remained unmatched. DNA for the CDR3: TGTGCCAGCTCACCGCTCCCTCCGGGACAGGGGATCCACGAGCAGTACTTC. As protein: CASSPLPPGQGIHEQYF.

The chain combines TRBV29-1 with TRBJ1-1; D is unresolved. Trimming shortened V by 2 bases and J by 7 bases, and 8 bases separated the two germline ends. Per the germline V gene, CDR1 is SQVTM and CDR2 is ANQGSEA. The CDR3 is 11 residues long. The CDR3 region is CSVELTLEAFF. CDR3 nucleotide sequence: TGCAGCGTTGAACTGACTCTTGAAGCTTTCTTT.

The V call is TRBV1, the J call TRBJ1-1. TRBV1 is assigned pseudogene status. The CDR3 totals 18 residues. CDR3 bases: TGCACCAGCAGCCAAGAGGTGTTTTCCCGTCGGGGCAGCACTGAAGCTTTCTTT. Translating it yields CTSSQEVFSRRGSTEAFF.

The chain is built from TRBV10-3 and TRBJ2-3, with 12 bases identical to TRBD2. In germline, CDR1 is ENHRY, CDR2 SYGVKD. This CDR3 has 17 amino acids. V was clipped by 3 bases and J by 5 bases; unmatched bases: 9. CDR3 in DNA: TGTGCCATCAGTGACCCTAGCGGGGGGGCGAATATAGATACGCAGTATTTT. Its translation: CAISDPSGGANIDTQYF.

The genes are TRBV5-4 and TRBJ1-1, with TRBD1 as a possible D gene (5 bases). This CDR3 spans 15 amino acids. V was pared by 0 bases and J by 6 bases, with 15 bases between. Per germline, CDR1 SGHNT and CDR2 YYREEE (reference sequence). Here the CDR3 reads CASSLAPGTNPEAFF. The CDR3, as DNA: TGTGCCAGCAGCTTGGCCCCAGGGACCAATCCTGAAGCTTTCTTT.

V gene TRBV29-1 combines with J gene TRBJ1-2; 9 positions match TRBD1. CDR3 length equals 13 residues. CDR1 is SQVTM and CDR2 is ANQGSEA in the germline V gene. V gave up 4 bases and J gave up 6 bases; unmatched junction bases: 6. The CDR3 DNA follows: TGCAGCGTTGGGCCCGGGACAGGGCATGGCTACACCTTC. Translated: CSVGPGTGHGYTF.

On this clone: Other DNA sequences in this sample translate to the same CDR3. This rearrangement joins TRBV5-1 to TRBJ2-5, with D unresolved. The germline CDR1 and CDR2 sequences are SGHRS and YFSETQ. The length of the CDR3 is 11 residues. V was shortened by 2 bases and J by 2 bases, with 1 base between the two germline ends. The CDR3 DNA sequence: TGCGCCAGCAGCTTACAAGAGACCCAGTACTTC. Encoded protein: CASSLQETQYF.

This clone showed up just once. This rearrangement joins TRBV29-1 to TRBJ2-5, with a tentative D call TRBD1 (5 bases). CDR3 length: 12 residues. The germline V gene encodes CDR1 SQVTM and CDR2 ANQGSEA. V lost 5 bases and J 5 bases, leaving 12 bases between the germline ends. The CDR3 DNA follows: TGCAGCGTTCCCAGGGTAGACGAGACCCAGTACTTC. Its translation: CSVPRVDETQYF.

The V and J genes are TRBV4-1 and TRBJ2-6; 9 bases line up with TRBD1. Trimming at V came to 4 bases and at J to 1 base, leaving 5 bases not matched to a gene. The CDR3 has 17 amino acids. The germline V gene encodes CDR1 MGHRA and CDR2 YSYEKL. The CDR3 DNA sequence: TGCGCCAGCAGCCCCCGGGACAGGGTATCTGGGGCCAACGTCCTGACTTTC. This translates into CASSPRDRVSGANVLTF.

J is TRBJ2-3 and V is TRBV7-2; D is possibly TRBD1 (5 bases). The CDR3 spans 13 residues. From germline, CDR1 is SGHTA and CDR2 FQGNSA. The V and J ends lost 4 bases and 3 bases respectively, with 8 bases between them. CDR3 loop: CASSSQGTDTQYF. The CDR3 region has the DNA TGTGCCAGCAGCTCCCAGGGTACAGATACGCAGTATTTT.

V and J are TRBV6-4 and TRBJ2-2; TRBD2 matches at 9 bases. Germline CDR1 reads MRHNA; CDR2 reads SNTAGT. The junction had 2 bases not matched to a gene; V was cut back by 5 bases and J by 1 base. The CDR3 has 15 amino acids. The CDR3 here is CASSKTSGNTGELFF. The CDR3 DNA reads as TGTGCCAGCAGTAAGACTAGCGGGAACACCGGGGAGCTGTTTTTT.

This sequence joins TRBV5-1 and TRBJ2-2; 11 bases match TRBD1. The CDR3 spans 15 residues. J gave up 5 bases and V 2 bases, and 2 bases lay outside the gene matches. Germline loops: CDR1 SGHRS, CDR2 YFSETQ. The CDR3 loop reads CASSFRDRGTGELFF. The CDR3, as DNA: TGCGCCAGCAGCTTTCGGGACAGGGGGACCGGGGAGCTGTTTTTT.

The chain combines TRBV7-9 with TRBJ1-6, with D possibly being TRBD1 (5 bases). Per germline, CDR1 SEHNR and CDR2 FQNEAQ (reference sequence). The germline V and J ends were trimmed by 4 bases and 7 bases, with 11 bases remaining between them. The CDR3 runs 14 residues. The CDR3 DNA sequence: TGTGCCAGCAGCTCCTCCGGGACGAATTCACCCCTCCACTTT. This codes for CASSSSGTNSPLHF.

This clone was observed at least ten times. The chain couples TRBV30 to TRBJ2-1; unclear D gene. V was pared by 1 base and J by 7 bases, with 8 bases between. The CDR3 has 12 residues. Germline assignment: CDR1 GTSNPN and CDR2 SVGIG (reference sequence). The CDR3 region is CAWSESVNEQFF. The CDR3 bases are TGTGCCTGGAGTGAAAGCGTTAATGAGCAGTTCTTC.

This CDR3 is CASSFGPWDPQGTEAFF. The CDR3 bases are TGCGCCAGCAGCTTTGGACCGTGGGACCCTCAAGGCACTGAAGCTTTCTTT. J is TRBJ1-1 and V is TRBV5-1, with D perhaps TRBD1 (5 bases). V lost 2 bases and J lost 4, with 21 bases in between. CDR1 and CDR2 (germline): SGHRS, YFSETQ. This CDR3 contains 17 residues.

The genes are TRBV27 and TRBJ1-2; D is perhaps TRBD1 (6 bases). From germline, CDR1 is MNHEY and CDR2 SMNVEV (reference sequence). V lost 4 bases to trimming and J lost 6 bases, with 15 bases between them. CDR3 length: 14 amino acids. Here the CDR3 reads CASSSTQGPHGYTF. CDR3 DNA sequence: TGTGCCAGCAGTTCGACTCAGGGGCCCCATGGCTACACCTTC.

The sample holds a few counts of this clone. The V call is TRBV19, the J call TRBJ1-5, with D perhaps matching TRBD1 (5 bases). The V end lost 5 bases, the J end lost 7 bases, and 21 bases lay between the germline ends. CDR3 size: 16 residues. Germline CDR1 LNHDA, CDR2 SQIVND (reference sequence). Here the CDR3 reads CASSDRGLRRFQPQHF. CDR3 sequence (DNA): TGTGCCAGTAGTGACCGGGGCCTTCGAAGATTCCAGCCCCAGCATTTT.

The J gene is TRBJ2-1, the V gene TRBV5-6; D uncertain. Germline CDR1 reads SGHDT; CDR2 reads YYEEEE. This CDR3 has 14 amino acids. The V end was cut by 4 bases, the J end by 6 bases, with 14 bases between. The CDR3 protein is CASSPVGRANEQFF. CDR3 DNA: TGTGCCAGCAGCCCAGTAGGTCGGGCCAATGAGCAGTTCTTC.